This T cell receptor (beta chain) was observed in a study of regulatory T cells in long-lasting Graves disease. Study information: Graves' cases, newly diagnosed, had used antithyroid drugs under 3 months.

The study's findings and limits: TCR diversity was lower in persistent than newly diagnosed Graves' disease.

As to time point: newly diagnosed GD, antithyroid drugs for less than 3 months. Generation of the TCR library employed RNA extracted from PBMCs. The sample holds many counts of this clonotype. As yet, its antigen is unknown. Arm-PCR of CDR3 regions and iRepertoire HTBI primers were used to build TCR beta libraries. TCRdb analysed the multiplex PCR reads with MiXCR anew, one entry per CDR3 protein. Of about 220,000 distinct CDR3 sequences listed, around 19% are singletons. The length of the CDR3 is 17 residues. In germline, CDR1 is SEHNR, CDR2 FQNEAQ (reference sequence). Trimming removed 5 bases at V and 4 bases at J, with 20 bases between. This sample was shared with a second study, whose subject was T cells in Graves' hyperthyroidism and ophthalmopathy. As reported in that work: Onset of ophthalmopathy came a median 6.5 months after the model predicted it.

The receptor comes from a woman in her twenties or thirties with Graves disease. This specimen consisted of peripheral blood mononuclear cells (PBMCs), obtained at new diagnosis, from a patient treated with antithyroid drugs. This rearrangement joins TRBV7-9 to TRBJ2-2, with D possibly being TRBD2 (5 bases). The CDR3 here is CASSPPPSQKGTGELFF. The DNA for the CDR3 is TGTGCCAGCAGCCCCCCACCTAGCCAGAAAGGCACCGGGGAGCTGTTTTTT.